The 23 T cell receptor beta chains reported below all come from one sample, sequenced in a study of T-cell reconstitution after alpha-beta-depleted transplantation in children. Construction of the TCRbeta library involved unique molecular identifiers. A single record per CDR3 protein comes from TCRdb applying MiXCR to the PCR reads. The data hold about 540,000 distinct CDR3 sequences, with about 16% observed a single time. Here the sequenced sample was PBMCs from the stem cell graft donor, taken from the stem cell graft. The receptors originated from a human donor who donated a stem cell graft to a child with acute lymphoblastic leukemia.

V is TRBV20-1 and J is TRBJ2-5; 8 bases line up with TRBD2. The V gene end was trimmed by 6 bases and the J gene end by 5 bases; junction bases not matched to a gene: 8. This CDR3 spans 13 amino acids. CDR1 is DFQATT, CDR2 SNEGSKA, per germline (reference sequence). As DNA, the CDR3 is TGCAGTGCCCAGACTAGCGAGTTGGAGACCCAGTACTTC. Translated: CSAQTSELETQYF.

The chain links TRBV11-2 to TRBJ2-2; maybe TRBD2 (5 bases). The germline V gene has CDR1 SGHAT and CDR2 FQNNGV. V lost 1 base and J lost 2, with 20 bases in between. The CDR3 length is 19 residues. CDR3 bases: TGTGCCAGCAGCTTAGGGGTGTTCCGTGTCCCTAGCAACACCGGGGAGCTGTTTTTT. Its protein is CASSLGVFRVPSNTGELFF.

This chain uses TRBV7-8 with TRBJ2-7; 9 bases are a match to TRBD2. The CDR3 is 18 residues long. Germline CDR1 and CDR2: SGHVS and FQNEAQ. With V trimmed by 1 base and J by 6 bases, 16 bases remained unmatched. In DNA form, the CDR3 reads TGTGCCAGCAGCTTAGAAGCGGGACTAGCAAAAAGTCTTAGCGAGCAGTACTTC. This gives the protein CASSLEAGLAKSLSEQYF.

V and J are TRBV18 and TRBJ2-2; 7 bases are a match to TRBD1. V shed 5 bases and J 2 bases; nucleotides not matched to a gene: 5. The germline V gene encodes CDR1 KGHSH and CDR2 LQKENI. The CDR3 is 15 amino acids. CDR3: CASSTRQGNTGELFF. In DNA, the CDR3 is TGTGCCAGCTCAACTCGACAGGGAAACACCGGGGAGCTGTTTTTT.

In this sample, this clonotype turned up a few times. This rearrangement joins TRBV9 to TRBJ2-1; 7 bases agree with TRBD2. Germline V gives CDR1 SGDLS, CDR2 YYNGEE. V shed 4 bases, J shed 8 bases, and the junction held 18 bases outside the gene matches. This CDR3 comprises 17 residues. The CDR3 reads CASSTPVEPSGVHEQFF. CDR3 nucleotides: TGTGCCAGCAGCACTCCCGTAGAGCCTAGCGGCGTCCATGAGCAGTTCTTC.

The V and J genes are TRBV20-1 and TRBJ2-5, with 8 bases aligning to TRBD2. Germline lookup yields CDR1 DFQATT and CDR2 SNEGSKA (reference sequence). J lost 5 bases, V lost 3 bases, and 2 bases had no gene match. There are 12 residues in the CDR3. The DNA of the CDR3 is TGCAGTGCTAGGACGGGAGGGGAGACCCAGTACTTC. This translates into CSARTGGETQYF.

Only a few counts were recorded for this clonotype. The chain links TRBV6-1 to TRBJ2-7; the D gene is possibly TRBD1 (5 bases). The germline CDR1 and CDR2 sequences are MNHNS and SASEGT. CDR3 length: 16 amino acids. The V end was cut by 10 bases, the J end by 3 bases, with 25 bases between. The CDR3 region is CATNSHGRPGLYEQYF. CDR3 bases: TGTGCCACCAACTCACACGGTCGTCCAGGGCTCTACGAGCAGTACTTC.

This clonotype was found a few times. The gene calls are TRBV5-1 and TRBJ2-1, with unresolved D. CDR1 is SGHRS and CDR2 is YFSETQ in the germline V gene. The length of the CDR3 is 13 residues. V lost 4 bases to trimming and J lost 4 bases, with 9 bases between them. CDR3 amino acids: CASSNWSYNEQFF. CDR3 in DNA: TGCGCCAGCAGCAACTGGTCGTACAATGAGCAGTTCTTC.

This clonotype was recorded a few times. The chain joins TRBV20-1 to TRBJ2-7, with D tentatively TRBD1 or TRBD2 (7 bases each). There are 16 residues in the CDR3. CDR1 and CDR2 from the germline V gene are DFQATT and SNEGSKA (reference sequence). The germline V and J ends were trimmed by 1 base and 3 bases, with 19 bases remaining between them. In nucleotides, the CDR3 is TGCAGTGCTAGAGCGGAGAGGGGGCTAGCGGACTACGAGCAGTACTTC. Amino acid sequence: CSARAERGLADYEQYF.

The J gene is TRBJ1-2, the V gene TRBV6-1; maybe TRBD1 (5 bases). CDR3 length: 13 residues. CDR1 is MNHNS and CDR2 is SASEGT in the germline V gene. Trimming took 6 bases from V and 4 from J, leaving 12 bases between them. CDR3 sequence (DNA): TGTGCCAGCAGGAGGGGACGGATCTATGGCTACACCTTC. Translated: CASRRGRIYGYTF.

This clonotype was counted between two and nine times. This chain joins TRBV14 and TRBJ2-2, with unresolved D. This CDR3 has 12 residues. V was shortened by 4 bases and J by 10 bases, with 10 bases between the two germline ends. Germline CDR1 and CDR2: SGHDN and FVKESK. CDR3 sequence reads: CASSRLGLELFF. For the CDR3, the DNA is TGTGCCAGCAGCCGCCTCGGTTTGGAGCTGTTTTTT. Looking up the rest from reference TRBV14 and TRBJ2-2 gives the full variable domain: EAGVTQFPSHSVIEKGQTVTLRCDPISGHDNLYWYRRVMGKEIKFLLHFVKESKQDESGMPNNRFLAERTGGTYSTLKVQPAELEDSGVYFCASSRLGLELFFGEGSRLTVL.

The rearrangement uses TRBV20-1 and TRBJ2-7; no clear D. Germline V CDR1 and CDR2: DFQATT, SNEGSKA (reference sequence). V was cut by 5 bases and J by 1 base, with 12 bases left in between. The CDR3 has 13 residues. CDR3 bases: TGCAGTGCTTGGATGGCAGGTTCCTACGAGCAGTACTTC. Translation gives CSAWMAGSYEQYF.

The chain joins TRBV4-1 to TRBJ2-1; TRBD2 agrees at 8 bases. After removal of 2 bases from V and 6 bases from J, the junction contained 6 bases not matched to a gene. In germline, CDR1 is MGHRA, CDR2 YSYEKL. The length of the CDR3 is 15 residues. CDR3 DNA sequence: TGCGCCAGCAGCCAACCGCGGGAGGCCCTCAATGAGCAGTTCTTC. Its translation: CASSQPREALNEQFF.

The sample holds one count of this clonotype. CDR3 in amino acids: CATSRDRTGGKNTEAFF. CDR3 bases: TGTGCCACCAGCAGAGATCGAACAGGGGGGAAGAACACTGAAGCTTTCTTT. V and J are TRBV15 and TRBJ1-1; 8 nucleotides align to TRBD1. Germline CDR1 LNHNV, CDR2 YYDKDF (reference sequence). This CDR3 comprises 17 residues. J lost 1 base, V lost 0 bases, and 7 bases had no gene match.

This clonotype occurred a few times. V gene TRBV5-1 combines with J gene TRBJ2-1; D possibly matches TRBD1 or TRBD2 (5 bases each). V was pared by 3 bases and J by 2 bases, with 12 bases between. CDR3 size: 15 residues. Germline V CDR1 and CDR2: SGHRS, YFSETQ. Written as DNA, the CDR3 is TGCGCCAGCAGCTCCGACTGGGGGACCTACAATGAGCAGTTCTTC. Its protein product is CASSSDWGTYNEQFF.

This clonotype has more than one count but fewer than ten. The chain employs TRBV6-1 and TRBJ1-5, with 9 bases matching TRBD1. V lost 5 bases to trimming and J lost 5 bases; unmatched junction nucleotides: 10. This CDR3 is built from 16 residues. CDR1 MNHNS and CDR2 SASEGT come from the germline V gene. Here the CDR3 DNA reads TGTGCCAGCAGTCCCACCGGGACAGGGAGGGATCAGCCCCAGCATTTT. Encoded protein: CASSPTGTGRDQPQHF.

This clonotype was observed a single time. This sequence joins TRBV20-1 and TRBJ2-7, with D possibly matching TRBD2 (6 bases). Germline CDR1 and CDR2: DFQATT and SNEGSKA (reference sequence). This CDR3 comprises 15 residues. The ends were cut back, 5 bases at V and 2 bases at J, with 19 bases in the middle. CDR3 bases: TGCAGTGCTCGGGGAGTGGCGGGATCACCCTACGAGCAGTACTTC. Translated: CSARGVAGSPYEQYF.

The chain carries TRBV5-1 and TRBJ2-3, with a possible D match to TRBD2 (6 bases). The CDR3 is 15 amino acids. Germline CDR1 SGHRS, CDR2 YFSETQ. V gave up 4 bases and J gave up 2 bases, with 14 bases separating them. CDR3 nucleotide sequence: TGCGCCAGCAGCCGCCTCGGGGGTTACACAGATACGCAGTATTTT. Protein sequence: CASSRLGGYTDTQYF. Supplemented by reference TRBV5-1 and TRBJ2-3, the full variable domain reads KAGVTQTPRYLIKTRGQQVTLSCSPISGHRSVSWYQQTPGQGLQFLFEYFSETQRNKGNFPGRFSGRQFSNSRSEMNVSTLELGDSALYLCASSRLGGYTDTQYFGPGTRLTVL.

This clonotype has more than one count but fewer than ten. The CDR3 coding sequence is TGCGCCAGCAGCCCGAGGACAGGGATCGCAAATTATGGCTACACCTTC. This sequence encodes CASSPRTGIANYGYTF. The chain couples TRBV5-1 to TRBJ1-2; 8 nucleotides line up with TRBD1. From germline, CDR1 is SGHRS and CDR2 YFSETQ. V lost 4 bases and J lost 5; bases outside the gene matches: 13. The CDR3 sequence is 16 residues long. Complete variable domain (other parts from reference TRBV5-1 and TRBJ1-2): KAGVTQTPRYLIKTRGQQVTLSCSPISGHRSVSWYQQTPGQGLQFLFEYFSETQRNKGNFPGRFSGRQFSNSRSEMNVSTLELGDSALYLCASSPRTGIANYGYTFGSGTRLTVV.

The chain combines TRBV11-2 with TRBJ2-5; D ambiguous. The length of the CDR3 is 14 residues. In germline, CDR1 is SGHAT, CDR2 FQNNGV. Trimming took 3 bases from V and 2 from J, leaving 10 bases between them. CDR3: CASSLTVEQETQYF. Here the CDR3 DNA reads TGTGCCAGCAGCTTGACGGTGGAGCAAGAGACCCAGTACTTC. Based on the CDR3 plus reference TRBV11-2 and TRBJ2-5, the full variable domain is EAGVAQSPRYKIIEKRQSVAFWCNPISGHATLYWYQQILGQGPKLLIQFQNNGVVDDSQLPKDRFSAERLKGVDSTLKIQPAKLEDSAVYLCASSLTVEQETQYFGPGTRLLVL.

This clonotype was detected a few times. This sequence joins TRBV27 and TRBJ1-5; D remains ambiguous. This CDR3 spans 16 amino acids. Trimming removed 4 bases at V and 1 base at J, with 14 bases between. The germline V gene encodes CDR1 MNHEY and CDR2 SMNVEV (reference sequence). DNA for the CDR3: TGTGCCAGCAGTTCTCGGCCTCCCGGGAGCAATCAGCCCCAGCATTTT. It codes for CASSSRPPGSNQPQHF.

The chain employs TRBV5-1 and TRBJ2-1; perhaps TRBD1 as D (5 bases). Germline V gene data show CDR1 as SGHRS and CDR2 as YFSETQ. Trimming cost V 0 bases and J 12 bases, with 7 bases left between them. The length of the CDR3 is 11 residues. The CDR3: CASSLAQGQFF. The DNA for the CDR3 is TGCGCCAGCAGCTTGGCTCAGGGGCAGTTCTTC.

This clonotype was counted only a few times. The rearrangement uses TRBV9 and TRBJ2-2; TRBD2 might be the D (6 bases). Germline V CDR1 and CDR2: SGDLS, YYNGEE. The V end was cut by 0 bases, the J end by 1 base, with 13 bases between. CDR3 size: 17 residues. DNA for the CDR3: TGTGCCAGCAGCGTAGTGGGGCTAGCGCTGAACACCGGGGAGCTGTTTTTT. Protein sequence: CASSVVGLALNTGELFF.